This paragraph reports one T cell receptor (beta chain). V gave up 10 bases and J gave up 4 bases, with 22 bases separating them. The V gene's germline CDR1 is KGHSH and CDR2 LQKENI. The length of the CDR3 is 15 residues. The sample is drawn from a study of blood T cell repertoires in COVID-19. Study as a whole: The United States, Italy and Spain were the sources of the acute and convalescent COVID-19 samples. T cells, B-cell-depleted T cells, or PBMCs provided the cDNA or gDNA that served as material.

Study processing details: Counts of nucleated cells, estimated from reference gene primer amplification, were obtained. The method was immunoSEQ multiplex PCR; TCRdb's version includes in-frame clones alone and lacks a portion of them. Clonal size and the V and J genes are those of that table, whereas D and trimming came from the DNA. The sample comprises tens of thousands of clones, roughly 87% of which are singletons, and more than 0.85% rests with the top ten. The sequence was obtained from a woman between 50 and 59 years old in a cohort sampled during active COVID-19. This chain connects TRBV18 to TRBJ1-1, with D perhaps TRBD1 (6 bases). The sequenced material came from peripheral blood. The CDR3 spells CAIIFLPQGTTEAFF. CDR3 coding DNA: TGTGCCATAATCTTTTTACCACAGGGCACCACTGAAGCTTTCTTT.